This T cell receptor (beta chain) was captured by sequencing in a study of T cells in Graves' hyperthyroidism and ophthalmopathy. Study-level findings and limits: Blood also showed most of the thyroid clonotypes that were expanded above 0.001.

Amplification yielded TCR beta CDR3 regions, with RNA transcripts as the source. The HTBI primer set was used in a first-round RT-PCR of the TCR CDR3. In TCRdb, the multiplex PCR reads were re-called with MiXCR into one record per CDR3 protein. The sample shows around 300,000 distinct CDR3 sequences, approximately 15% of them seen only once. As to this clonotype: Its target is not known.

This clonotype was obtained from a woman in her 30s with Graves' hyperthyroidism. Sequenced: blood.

The CDR3 loop reads CASSNRPSGPLESTDTQYF. In nucleotides, the CDR3 is TGTGCCAGCAGCAATAGGCCTAGCGGGCCCCTCGAGAGCACAGATACGCAGTATTTT. The rearrangement uses TRBV7-9 and TRBJ2-3; 8 positions agree with TRBD2. Looked up from germline, CDR1 is SEHNR and CDR2 is FQNEAQ (reference sequence). V trimming: 5 bases; J trimming: 0 bases; junction bases outside the gene matches: 16. This CDR3 has 19 amino acids.